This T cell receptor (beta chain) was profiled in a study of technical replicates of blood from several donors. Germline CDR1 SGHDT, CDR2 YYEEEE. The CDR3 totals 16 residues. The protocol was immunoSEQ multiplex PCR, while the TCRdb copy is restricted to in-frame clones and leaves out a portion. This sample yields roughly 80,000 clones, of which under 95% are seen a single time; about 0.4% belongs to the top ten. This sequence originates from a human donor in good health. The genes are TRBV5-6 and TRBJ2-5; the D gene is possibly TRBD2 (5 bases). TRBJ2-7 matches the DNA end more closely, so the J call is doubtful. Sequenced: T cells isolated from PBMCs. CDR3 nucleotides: TGTGCCAGCAGCCCTGGGGTTCGGCGGGCCGCCTACGAGCAGTACTTC. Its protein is CASSPGVRRAAYEQYF.